These T cell receptor beta chains were read from a single sample in a study of PD-1 and CTLA-4 blockade in melanoma. Assay: immunoSEQ multiplex PCR; the TCRdb copy retains only in-frame clones and omits some. Among tens of thousands of clones listed, about 88% were seen once. Sequenced here: CD8+ T cells from peripheral blood, sampled from a patient given anti-PD-1 treatment. Receptors were obtained from a human donor with melanoma. The conserved cysteine and the conserved F or W are not part of the CDR3 here.

V gene	CDR3 protein
TRBV19	ASSSGLAGWTGELF
TRBV6-1	ASSELGLGIQETQY
TRBV27	ASSLSELREAF
TRBV14	ASSHSGRADTQY
TRBV19	ASSAWTESNQPQH
TRBV28	ASSPSSGGIHWAQY
TRBV7-9	ASSRRSGTVIEKLF
TRBV13	ASSQGQGYYEQY
TRBV13	ASSWGRINQPQH
TRBV7-9	ASSLIQGMNTEAF
TRBV28	ASSLPSESPNLDQPQH
TRBV28	ASSGGASDEQF
TRBV6-5	ASSYSDRPEAF
TRBV13	ASSLRAYEQY
TRBV7-6	ASSLRPDSLEEQY
TRBV7-2	ASSLGAGSFGEQF
TRBV4-1	ASSQGFSFYEQY
TRBV29-1	SVELPGTGAYEQY
TRBV7-8	ASSLSSGGDNHNEQF
TRBV25-1	ASSADGYSNQPQH
TRBV28	ASSSGRSYNEQF
TRBV3-1/TRBV3-2	ASSQVAGTELNNEQF
TRBV7-8	ASSPGSGYT
TRBV27	ASSLGGFGGYQETQY
TRBV27	ASSLNRRDEQY
TRBV5-1	ASSLPGTGELF
TRBV9	ASSERQGLRSPLH
TRBV7-9	ATFGLTSYEQY
TRBV12-3/TRBV12-4	ASSLRGGETQY
TRBV5-1	ASSSALTGGYDNGYT
TRBV29-1	SVVDRVDGYT
TRBV30	AWSATVIGEQY
TRBV12-3/TRBV12-4	ASNSGASELF
TRBV29-1	SVELPVSSYEQY
TRBV28	ASSSPDGAQGGGELF
TRBV11-1	ASSLAVWGQGDYEQY
TRBV28	ASSLTGTYEQY
TRBV4-3	ASSPWTGLTDTQY